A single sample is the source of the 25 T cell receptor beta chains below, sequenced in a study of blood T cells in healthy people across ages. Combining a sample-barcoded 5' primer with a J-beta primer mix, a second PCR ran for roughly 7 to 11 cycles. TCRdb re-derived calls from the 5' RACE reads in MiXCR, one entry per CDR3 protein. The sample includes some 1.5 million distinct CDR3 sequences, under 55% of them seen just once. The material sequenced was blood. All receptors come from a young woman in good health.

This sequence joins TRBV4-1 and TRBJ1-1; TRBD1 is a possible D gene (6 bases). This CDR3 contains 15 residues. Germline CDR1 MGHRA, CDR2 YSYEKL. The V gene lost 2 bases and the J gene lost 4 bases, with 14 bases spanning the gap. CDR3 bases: TGCGCCAGCAGCCAACCCCGACAGGTGTTCACTGAAGCTTTCTTT. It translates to CASSQPRQVFTEAFF.

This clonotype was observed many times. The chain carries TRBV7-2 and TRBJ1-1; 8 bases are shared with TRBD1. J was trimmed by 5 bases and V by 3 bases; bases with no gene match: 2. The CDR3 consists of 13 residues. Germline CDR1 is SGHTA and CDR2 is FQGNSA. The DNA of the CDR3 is TGTGCCAGCAGCTTCACAGGGGGGACTGAAGCTTTCTTT. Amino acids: CASSFTGGTEAFF.

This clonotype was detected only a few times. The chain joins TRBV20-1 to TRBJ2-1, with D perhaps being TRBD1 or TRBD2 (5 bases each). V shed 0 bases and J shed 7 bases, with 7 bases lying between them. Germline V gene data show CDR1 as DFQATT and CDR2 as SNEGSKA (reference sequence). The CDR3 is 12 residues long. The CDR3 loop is CSAREWGNEQFF. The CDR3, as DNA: TGCAGTGCTAGAGAATGGGGGAATGAGCAGTTCTTC.

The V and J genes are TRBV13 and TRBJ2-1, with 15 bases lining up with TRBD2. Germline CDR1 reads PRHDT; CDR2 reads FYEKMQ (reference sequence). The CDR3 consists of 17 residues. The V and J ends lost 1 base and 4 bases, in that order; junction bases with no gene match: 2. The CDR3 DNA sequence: TGTGCCAGCAGCTTAGTAGGGACTAGCGGGGGGTACAATGAGCAGTTCTTC. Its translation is CASSLVGTSGGYNEQFF.

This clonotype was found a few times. The CDR3 DNA reads as TGCGCCAGCAGAACCAGGGTAGCCCCCACAGATACGCAGTATTTT. It encodes CASRTRVAPTDTQYF. The rearrangement joins TRBV5-1 to TRBJ2-3; D possibly corresponds to TRBD1 (5 bases). Germline values: CDR1 SGHRS, CDR2 YFSETQ. This CDR3 is built from 15 residues. V was pared by 5 bases and J by 2 bases, with 15 bases between.

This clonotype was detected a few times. CDR3 sequence (DNA): TGTGCCACCAGCAGTTTGGTGGTCGACTATGGCTACACCTTC. It is translated as CATSSLVVDYGYTF. The chain combines TRBV15 with TRBJ1-2; D is undetermined. The CDR3 length is 14 residues. CDR1 is LNHNV, CDR2 YYDKDF, per germline (reference sequence). Trimming stripped 3 bases from V and 3 bases from J, with 11 bases between.

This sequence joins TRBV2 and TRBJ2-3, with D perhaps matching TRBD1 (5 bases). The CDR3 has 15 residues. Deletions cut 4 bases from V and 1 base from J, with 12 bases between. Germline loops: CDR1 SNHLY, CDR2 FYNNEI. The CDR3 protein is CASSGDRVRTDTQYF. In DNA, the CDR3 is TGTGCCAGCAGTGGCGACAGAGTCCGCACAGATACGCAGTATTTT.

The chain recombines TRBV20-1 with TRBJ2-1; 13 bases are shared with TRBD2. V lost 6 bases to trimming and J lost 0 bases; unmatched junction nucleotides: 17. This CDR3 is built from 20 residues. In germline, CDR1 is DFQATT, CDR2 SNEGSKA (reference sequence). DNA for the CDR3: TGCAGTGCCAGGACGGGACTAGCGGGATTATCATGGGGCTCCTACAATGAGCAGTTCTTC. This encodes CSARTGLAGLSWGSYNEQFF.

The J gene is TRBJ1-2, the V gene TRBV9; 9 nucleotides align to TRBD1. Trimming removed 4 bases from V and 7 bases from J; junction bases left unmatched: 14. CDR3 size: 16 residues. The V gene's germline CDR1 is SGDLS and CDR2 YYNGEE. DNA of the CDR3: TGTGCCAGCAGCTCGAGTGTGGACAGGGGATCAGGTGGCTACACCTTC. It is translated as CASSSSVDRGSGGYTF.

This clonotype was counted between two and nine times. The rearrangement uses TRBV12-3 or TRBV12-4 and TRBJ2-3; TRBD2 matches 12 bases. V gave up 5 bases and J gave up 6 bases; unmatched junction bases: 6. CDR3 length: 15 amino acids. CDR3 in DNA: TGTGCCAGCAGTCCCCTAGCGGGGGGGAAGGATACGCAGTATTTT. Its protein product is CASSPLAGGKDTQYF.

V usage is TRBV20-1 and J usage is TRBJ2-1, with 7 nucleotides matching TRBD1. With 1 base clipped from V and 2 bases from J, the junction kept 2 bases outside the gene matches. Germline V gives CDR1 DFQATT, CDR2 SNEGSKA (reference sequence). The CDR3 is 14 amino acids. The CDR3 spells CSARAGGTYNEQFF. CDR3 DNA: TGCAGTGCTAGAGCAGGGGGTACCTACAATGAGCAGTTCTTC.

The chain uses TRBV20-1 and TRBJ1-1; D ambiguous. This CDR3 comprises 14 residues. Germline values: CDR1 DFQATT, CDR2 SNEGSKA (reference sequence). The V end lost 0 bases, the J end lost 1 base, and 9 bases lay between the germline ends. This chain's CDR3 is CSARDFSKNTEAFF. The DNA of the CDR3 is TGCAGTGCTAGAGATTTCAGCAAGAACACTGAAGCTTTCTTT.

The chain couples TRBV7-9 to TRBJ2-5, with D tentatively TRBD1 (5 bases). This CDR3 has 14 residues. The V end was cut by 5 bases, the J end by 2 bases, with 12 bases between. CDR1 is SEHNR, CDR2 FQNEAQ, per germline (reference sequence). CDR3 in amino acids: CASSVVTVQETQYF. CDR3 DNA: TGTGCCAGCAGCGTAGTGACAGTTCAAGAGACCCAGTACTTC.

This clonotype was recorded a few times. The CDR3, as DNA: TGTGCCAGCAGCCCCCATAGTCGATCAAGCGAGCAGTACTTC. Its translation: CASSPHSRSSEQYF. V and J are TRBV9 and TRBJ2-7; D is uncertain. Germline V CDR1 and CDR2: SGDLS, YYNGEE. V dropped 4 bases and J dropped 6 bases, with 17 bases sitting between them. The CDR3 has 14 amino acids.

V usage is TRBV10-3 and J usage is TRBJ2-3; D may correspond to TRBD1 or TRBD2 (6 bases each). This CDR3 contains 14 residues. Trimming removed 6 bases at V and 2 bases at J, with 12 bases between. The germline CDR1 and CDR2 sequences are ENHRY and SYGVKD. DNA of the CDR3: TGTGCCATCAGACCGGGGGCCCACACAGATACGCAGTATTTT. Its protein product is CAIRPGAHTDTQYF.

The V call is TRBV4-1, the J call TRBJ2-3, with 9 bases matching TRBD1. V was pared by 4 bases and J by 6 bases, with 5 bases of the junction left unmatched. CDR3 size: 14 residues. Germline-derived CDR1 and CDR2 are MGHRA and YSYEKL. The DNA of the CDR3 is TGCGCCAGCAGCCGCGGGACAGGGTGGGATACGCAGTATTTT. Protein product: CASSRGTGWDTQYF.

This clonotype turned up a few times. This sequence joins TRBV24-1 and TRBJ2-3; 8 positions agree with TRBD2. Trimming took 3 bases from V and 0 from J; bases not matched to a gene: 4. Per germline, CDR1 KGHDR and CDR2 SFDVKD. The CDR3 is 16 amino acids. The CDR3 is CATSDLTSGSTDTQYF. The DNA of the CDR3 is TGTGCCACCAGTGATCTAACTAGCGGAAGCACAGATACGCAGTATTTT.

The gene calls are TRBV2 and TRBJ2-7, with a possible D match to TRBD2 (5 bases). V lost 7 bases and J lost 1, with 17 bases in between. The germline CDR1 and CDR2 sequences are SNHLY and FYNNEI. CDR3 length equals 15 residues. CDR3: CASMEPSGGSYEQYF. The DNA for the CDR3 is TGTGCCAGCATGGAGCCCAGCGGAGGATCCTACGAGCAGTACTTC.

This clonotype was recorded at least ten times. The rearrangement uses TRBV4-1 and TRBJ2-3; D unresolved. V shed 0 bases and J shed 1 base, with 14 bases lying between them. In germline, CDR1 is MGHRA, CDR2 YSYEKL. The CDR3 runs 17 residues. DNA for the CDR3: TGCGCCAGCAGCCAAGAGGCTTGGCCTACGGGCACAGATACGCAGTATTTT. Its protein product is CASSQEAWPTGTDTQYF.

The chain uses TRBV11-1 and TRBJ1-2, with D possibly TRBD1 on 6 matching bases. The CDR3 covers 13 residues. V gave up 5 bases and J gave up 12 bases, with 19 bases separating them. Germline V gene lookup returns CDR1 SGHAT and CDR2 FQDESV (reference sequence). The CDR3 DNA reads TGTGCCAGCAGCCCTGCTGACCGGGGGGGCGACACCTTC. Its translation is CASSPADRGGDTF.

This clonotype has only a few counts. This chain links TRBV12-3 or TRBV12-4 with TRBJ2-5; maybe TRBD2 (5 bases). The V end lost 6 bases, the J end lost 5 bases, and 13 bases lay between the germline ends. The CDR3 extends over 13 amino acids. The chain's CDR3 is CASSPGIHETQYF. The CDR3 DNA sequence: TGTGCCAGCAGCCCCGGGATCCACGAGACCCAGTACTTC.

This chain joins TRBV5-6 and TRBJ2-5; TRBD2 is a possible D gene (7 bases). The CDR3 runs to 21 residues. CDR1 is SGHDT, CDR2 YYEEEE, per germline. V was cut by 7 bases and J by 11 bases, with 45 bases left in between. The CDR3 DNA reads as TGTGCCAGCCGGAGTCCAGGGTTCGACGGCGGGGGCGCGGCGGTTTTCGATGAGCAGTACTTC. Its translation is CASRSPGFDGGGAAVFDEQYF.

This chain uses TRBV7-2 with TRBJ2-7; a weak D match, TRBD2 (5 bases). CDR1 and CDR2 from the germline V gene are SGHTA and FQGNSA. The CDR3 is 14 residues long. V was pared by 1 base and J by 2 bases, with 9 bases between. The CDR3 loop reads CASSLGGDPYEQYF. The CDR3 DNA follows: TGTGCCAGCAGCTTAGGGGGAGACCCCTACGAGCAGTACTTC. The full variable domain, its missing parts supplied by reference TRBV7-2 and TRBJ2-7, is GAGVSQSPSNKVTEKGKDVELRCDPISGHTALYWYRQSLGQGLEFLIYFQGNSAPDKSGLPSDRFSAERTGGSVSTLTIQRTQQEDSAVYLCASSLGGDPYEQYFGPGTRLTVT.

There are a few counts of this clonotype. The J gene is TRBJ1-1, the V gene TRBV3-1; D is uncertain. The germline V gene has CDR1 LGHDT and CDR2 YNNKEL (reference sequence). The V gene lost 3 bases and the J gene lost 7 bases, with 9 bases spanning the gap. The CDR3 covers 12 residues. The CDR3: CASSQLGGEAFF. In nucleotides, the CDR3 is TGTGCCAGCAGCCAGTTGGGCGGTGAAGCTTTCTTT. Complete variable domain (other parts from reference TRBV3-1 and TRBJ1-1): DTAVSQTPKYLVTQMGNDKSIKCEQNLGHDTMYWYKQDSKKFLKIMFSYNNKELIINETVPNRFSPKSPDKAHLNLHINSLELGDSAVYFCASSQLGGEAFFGQGTRLTVV.

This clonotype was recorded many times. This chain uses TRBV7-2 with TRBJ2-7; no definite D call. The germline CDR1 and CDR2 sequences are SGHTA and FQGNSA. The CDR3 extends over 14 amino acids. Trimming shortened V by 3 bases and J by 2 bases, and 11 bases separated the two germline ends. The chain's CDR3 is CASSFGRTTYEQYF. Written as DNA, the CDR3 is TGTGCCAGCAGCTTCGGCAGGACCACCTACGAGCAGTACTTC.